One and the same sample provided the 13 T cell receptor beta chains below, sequenced in a study of sequential checkpoint blockade in melanoma. Stated treatment: randomized to nivolumab then ipilimumab (arm A) or the reverse (arm B). Profiled with immunoSEQ multiplex PCR; TCRdb holds only in-frame clones, not every one. Among about 2,100 clones listed, about 20% were seen once. The sequencing used tumor tissue (inferred from file names), collected from a patient given nivolumab and ipilimumab in sequence. The receptors stem from a human donor with melanoma.

The rearrangement links TRBV30 to TRBJ1-5, with TRBD1 identical over 7 bases. This CDR3 spans 12 amino acids. Trimming cost V 5 bases and J 2 bases; bases outside gene matches: 0. Germline V lookup: CDR1 GTSNPN, CDR2 SVGIG (reference sequence). CDR3 coding DNA: TGTGCCTGGGGACAGGGCAATCAGCCCCAGCATTTT. Translated: CAWGQGNQPQHF.

This clone ranks as large. This chain uses TRBV11-3 with TRBJ2-3; D not certain. The germline V and J ends were trimmed by 3 bases and 2 bases, with 9 bases remaining between them. CDR3 length: 14 residues. Germline V gene lookup returns CDR1 SGHNT and CDR2 YENEEA. DNA of the CDR3: TGTGCCAGCAGCTTGAACAGATACACAGATACGCAGTATTTT. Translating gives CASSLNRYTDTQYF.

This clone is categorized as medium-sized. CDR3 sequence reads: CASSYSTGLAAYEQYF. CDR3 bases: TGTGCCAGCAGTTACTCGACGGGACTAGCGGCCTACGAGCAGTACTTC. The rearrangement links TRBV6-8 to TRBJ2-7, with 11 bases identical to TRBD2. Per germline, CDR1 MNHGY and CDR2 SAAAGT. V lost 0 bases, J lost 2 bases, and 3 bases stayed unmatched. CDR3 length: 16 residues.

This clone has only a few counts. The chain recombines TRBV28 with TRBJ2-7, with D maybe TRBD1 (5 bases). CDR3 size: 14 residues. Per the germline V gene, CDR1 is MDHEN and CDR2 is SYDVKM. V was pared by 2 bases and J by 4 bases, with 12 bases between. The CDR3 region is CASSLRQRPYEQYF. In DNA, the CDR3 is TGTGCCAGCAGTTTACGACAGAGACCTTACGAGCAGTACTTC.

By share of the sample, this clone is medium-sized. The V and J genes are TRBV6-8 and TRBJ1-3; D gene unclear. The CDR3 loop spans 14 amino acids. V lost 1 base to trimming and J lost 1 base, with 5 bases between them. Germline V lookup: CDR1 MNHGY, CDR2 SAAAGT. The CDR3 DNA sequence: TGTGCCAGCAGTTACTATTATTCTGGAAACACCATATATTTT. Translation gives CASSYYYSGNTIYF.

The chain carries TRBV18 and TRBJ2-5; possibly TRBD1 for D (6 bases). CDR1 and CDR2 (germline): KGHSH, LQKENI. V lost 4 bases and J lost 3, with 15 bases in between. The CDR3 is made up of 15 amino acids. The CDR3 region has the DNA TGTGCCAGCTCACAAAGATCAGGGGTAGAAGAGACCCAGTACTTC. It codes for CASSQRSGVEETQYF.

This clone was seen only a few times. The chain links TRBV6-8 to TRBJ2-1; D remains unclear. Per germline, CDR1 MNHGY and CDR2 SAAAGT. V was cut by 5 bases and J by 2 bases, with 16 bases left in between. This CDR3 is 16 amino acids long. DNA for the CDR3: TGTGCCAGCAGTCCCCGAGTTAGTGACCCCTACAATGAGCAGTTCTTC. It encodes CASSPRVSDPYNEQFF.

The chain joins TRBV6-8 to TRBJ2-7; weak D call: TRBD1 (6 bases). This CDR3 region has 16 residues. The V end was cut by 7 bases, the J end by 5 bases, with 24 bases between. The germline V gene has CDR1 MNHGY and CDR2 SAAAGT. CDR3 loop: CASTLNTGSRRDEQYF. CDR3 DNA sequence: TGTGCCAGCACCCTAAACACAGGGAGTCGCCGGGACGAGCAGTACTTC.

This clone was detected ten times or more. V usage is TRBV9 and J usage is TRBJ2-5; tentatively, D is TRBD2 (6 bases). The V end was cut by 5 bases, the J end by 6 bases, with 23 bases between. The length of the CDR3 is 16 residues. The germline gives CDR1 SGDLS, CDR2 YYNGEE. Here the CDR3 reads CASSPLASAQLKTQYF. The CDR3 nucleotides read TGTGCCAGCAGTCCCCTTGCTAGCGCCCAATTGAAGACCCAGTACTTC.

Only a few counts were recorded for this clone. The chain combines TRBV23-1 with TRBJ1-2; TRBD1 is a possible D gene (5 bases). TRBV23-1 falls under the ORF class, with uncertain function. V shed 6 bases and J shed 3 bases, with 11 bases lying between them. This CDR3 is 13 amino acids long. CDR3 loop: CASSSDRYYGYTF. Written as DNA, the CDR3 is TGCGCCAGCAGCTCAGACAGATACTATGGCTACACCTTC.

This clone appeared a few times. The V gene is TRBV11-3, the J gene TRBJ1-2, with D hard to call. With 5 bases removed from V and 0 bases from J, the gap between germline ends came to 10 bases. The CDR3 has 14 amino acids. Looked up from germline, CDR1 is SGHNT and CDR2 is YENEEA. This chain's CDR3 is CASSGRSPNYGYTF. In DNA, the CDR3 is TGTGCCAGCAGCGGCAGGAGTCCTAACTATGGCTACACCTTC.

This clone ranks as medium-sized (0.01 to 0.1%). The gene calls are TRBV6-8 and TRBJ1-2; tentatively, D is TRBD1 (5 bases). Trimming removed 6 bases from V and 3 bases from J, with 14 bases in between. Per germline, CDR1 MNHGY and CDR2 SAAAGT. The CDR3 consists of 14 residues. The CDR3 DNA sequence: TGTGCCAGCAGGGTAACGGGGGTCTACTATGGCTACACCTTC. Protein sequence: CASRVTGVYYGYTF.

This clone was observed a few times. This chain uses TRBV9 with TRBJ2-2; 7 nucleotides agree with TRBD1. Trimming took 4 bases from V and 1 from J; bases not matched to a gene: 4. CDR1 and CDR2 from the germline V gene are SGDLS and YYNGEE. The CDR3 totals 15 residues. CDR3 nucleotides: TGTGCCAGCAGCTCCCGACAGGGGAACACCGGGGAGCTGTTTTTT. It translates to CASSSRQGNTGELFF.